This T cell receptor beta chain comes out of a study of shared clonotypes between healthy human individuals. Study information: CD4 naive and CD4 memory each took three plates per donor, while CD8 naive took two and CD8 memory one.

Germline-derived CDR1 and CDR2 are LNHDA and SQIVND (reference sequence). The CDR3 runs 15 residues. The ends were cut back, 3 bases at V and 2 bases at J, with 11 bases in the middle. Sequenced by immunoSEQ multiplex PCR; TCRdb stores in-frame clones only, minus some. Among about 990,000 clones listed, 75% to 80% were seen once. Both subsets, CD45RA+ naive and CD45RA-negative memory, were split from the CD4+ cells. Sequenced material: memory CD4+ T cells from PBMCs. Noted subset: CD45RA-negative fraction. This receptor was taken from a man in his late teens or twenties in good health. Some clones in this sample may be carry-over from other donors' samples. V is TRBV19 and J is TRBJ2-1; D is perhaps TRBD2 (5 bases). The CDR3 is CASSISEGTYNEQFF. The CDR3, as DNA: TGTGCCAGTAGTATTAGCGAGGGAACCTACAATGAGCAGTTCTTC.